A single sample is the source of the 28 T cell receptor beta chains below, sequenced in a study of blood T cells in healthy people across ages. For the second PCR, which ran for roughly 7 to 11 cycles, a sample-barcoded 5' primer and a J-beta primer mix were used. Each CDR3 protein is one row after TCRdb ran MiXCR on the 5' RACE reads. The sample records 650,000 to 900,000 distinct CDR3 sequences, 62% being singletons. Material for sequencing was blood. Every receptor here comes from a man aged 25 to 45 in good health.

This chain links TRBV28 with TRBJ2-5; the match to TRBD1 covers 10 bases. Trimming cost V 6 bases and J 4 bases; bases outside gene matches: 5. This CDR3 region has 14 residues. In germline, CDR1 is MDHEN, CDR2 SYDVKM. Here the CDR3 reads CASRQGQGGETQYF. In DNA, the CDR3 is TGTGCCAGCAGGCAAGGACAGGGGGGAGAGACCCAGTACTTC.

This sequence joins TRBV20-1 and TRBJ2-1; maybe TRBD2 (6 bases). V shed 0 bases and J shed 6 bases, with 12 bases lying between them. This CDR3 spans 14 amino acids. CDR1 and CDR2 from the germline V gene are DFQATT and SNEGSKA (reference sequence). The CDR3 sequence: CSARDRLGVNEQFF. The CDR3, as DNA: TGCAGTGCTAGAGATCGACTAGGGGTCAATGAGCAGTTCTTC.

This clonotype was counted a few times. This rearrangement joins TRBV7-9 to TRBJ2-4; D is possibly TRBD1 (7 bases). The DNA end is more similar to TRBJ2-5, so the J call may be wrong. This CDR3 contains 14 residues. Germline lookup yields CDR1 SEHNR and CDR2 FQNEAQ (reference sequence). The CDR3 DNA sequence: TGTGCCAGCAAACGGGGGACAGTGAAAGAGACCCAGTACTTC. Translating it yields CASKRGTVKETQYF.

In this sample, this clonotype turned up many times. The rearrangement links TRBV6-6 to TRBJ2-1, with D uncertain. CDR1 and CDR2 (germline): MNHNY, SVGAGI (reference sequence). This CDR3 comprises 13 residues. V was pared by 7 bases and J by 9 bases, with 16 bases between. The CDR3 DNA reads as TGTGCCAGCACCCCCCAGAACGGTGCTGAGCAGTTCTTC. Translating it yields CASTPQNGAEQFF.

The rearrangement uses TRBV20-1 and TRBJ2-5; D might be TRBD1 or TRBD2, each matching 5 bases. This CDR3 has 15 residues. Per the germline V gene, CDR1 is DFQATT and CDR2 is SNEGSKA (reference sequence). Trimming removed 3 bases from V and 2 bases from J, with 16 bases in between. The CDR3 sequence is CSARNGGAKQETQYF. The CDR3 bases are TGCAGTGCTAGGAATGGGGGAGCAAAACAAGAGACCCAGTACTTC.

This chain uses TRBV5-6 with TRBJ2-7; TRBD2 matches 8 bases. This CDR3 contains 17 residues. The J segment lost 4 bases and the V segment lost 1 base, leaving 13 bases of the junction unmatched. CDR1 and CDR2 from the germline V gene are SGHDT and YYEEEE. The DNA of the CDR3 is TGTGCCAGCAGCTTGAATAGGAGGGCGGGAGGATTATACGAGCAGTACTTC. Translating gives CASSLNRRAGGLYEQYF.

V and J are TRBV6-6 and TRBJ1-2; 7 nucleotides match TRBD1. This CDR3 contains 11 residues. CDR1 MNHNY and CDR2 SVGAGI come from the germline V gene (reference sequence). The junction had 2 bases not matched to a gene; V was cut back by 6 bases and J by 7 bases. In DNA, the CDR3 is TGTGCCAGCAGAGGGGACAGTGGCTACACCTTC. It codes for CASRGDSGYTF.

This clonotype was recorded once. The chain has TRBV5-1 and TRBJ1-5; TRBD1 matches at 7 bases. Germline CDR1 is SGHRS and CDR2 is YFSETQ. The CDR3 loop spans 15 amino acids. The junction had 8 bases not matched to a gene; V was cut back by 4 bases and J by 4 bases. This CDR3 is CASSRGEGANQPQHF. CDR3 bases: TGCGCCAGCAGCCGGGGGGAGGGGGCGAATCAGCCCCAGCATTTT.

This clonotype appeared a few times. The CDR3 DNA sequence: TGTGCCAGCAGCTTAGACCGCGGGCGGGGGGGCCACGAGCAGTACTTC. It translates to CASSLDRGRGGHEQYF. The chain links TRBV7-2 to TRBJ2-7; 9 positions agree with TRBD2. V shed 1 base and J 5 bases; nucleotides not matched to a gene: 9. CDR1 and CDR2 (germline): SGHTA, FQGNSA. The CDR3 is 16 amino acids.

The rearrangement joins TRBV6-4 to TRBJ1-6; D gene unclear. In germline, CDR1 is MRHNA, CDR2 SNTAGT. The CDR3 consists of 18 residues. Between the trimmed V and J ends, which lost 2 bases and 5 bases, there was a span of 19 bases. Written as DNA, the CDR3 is TGTGCCAGCAGTGACCGATTGGGCGGCTCTAGGGATAATTCACCCCTCCACTTT. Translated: CASSDRLGGSRDNSPLHF.

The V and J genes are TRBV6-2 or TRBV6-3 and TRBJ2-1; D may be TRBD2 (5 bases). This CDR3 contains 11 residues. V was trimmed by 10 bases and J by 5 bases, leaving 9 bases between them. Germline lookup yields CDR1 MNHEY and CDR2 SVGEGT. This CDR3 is CATGVNNEQFF. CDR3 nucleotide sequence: TGTGCCACCGGGGTCAACAATGAGCAGTTCTTC.

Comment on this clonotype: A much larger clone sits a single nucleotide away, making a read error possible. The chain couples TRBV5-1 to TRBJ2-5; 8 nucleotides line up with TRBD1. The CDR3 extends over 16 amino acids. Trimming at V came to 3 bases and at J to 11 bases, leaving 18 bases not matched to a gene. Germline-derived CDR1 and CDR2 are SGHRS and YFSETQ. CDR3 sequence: CASSSTGDAYYNEQYF. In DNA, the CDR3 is TGCGCCAGCAGCTCGACAGGGGACGCCTATTACAATGAGCAGTACTTC.

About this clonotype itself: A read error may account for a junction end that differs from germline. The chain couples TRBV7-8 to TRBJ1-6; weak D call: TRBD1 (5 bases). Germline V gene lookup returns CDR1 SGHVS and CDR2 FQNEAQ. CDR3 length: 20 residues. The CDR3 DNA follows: TGTGCCTGCAGCCCCCCCAAGGGGATAGGGGCAAGCTCCTATAATTCACCCCTCCACTTT. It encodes CACSPPKGIGASSYNSPLHF.

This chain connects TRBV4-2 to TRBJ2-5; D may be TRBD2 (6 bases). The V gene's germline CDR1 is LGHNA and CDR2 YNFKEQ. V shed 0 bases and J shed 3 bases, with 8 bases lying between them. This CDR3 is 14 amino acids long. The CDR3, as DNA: TGTGCCAGCAGCCAAGATTGGGGGGAAGAGACCCAGTACTTC. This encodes CASSQDWGEETQYF.

The CDR3 DNA reads TGTGCCAGCAGCCTAAGGGGTCAGGAGAGCACAGATACGCAGTATTTT. Translation: CASSLRGQESTDTQYF. V is TRBV4-2 and J is TRBJ2-3; maybe TRBD1 (5 bases). Trimming removed 4 bases at V and 0 bases at J, with 14 bases between. The CDR3 loop spans 16 amino acids. Germline V gene lookup returns CDR1 LGHNA and CDR2 YNFKEQ.

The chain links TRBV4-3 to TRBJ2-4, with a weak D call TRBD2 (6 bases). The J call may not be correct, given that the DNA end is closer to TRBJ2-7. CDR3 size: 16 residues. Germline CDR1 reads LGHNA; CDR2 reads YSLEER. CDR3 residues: CASSQDLLGGTYEQYF. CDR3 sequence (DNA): TGCGCCAGCAGCCAAGATCTTCTCGGGGGAACCTACGAGCAGTACTTC.

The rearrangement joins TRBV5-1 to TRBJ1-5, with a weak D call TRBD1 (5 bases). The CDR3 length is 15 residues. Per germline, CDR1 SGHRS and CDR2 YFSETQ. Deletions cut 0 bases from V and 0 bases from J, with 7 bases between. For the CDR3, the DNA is TGCGCCAGCAGCTTGGATGGGGCTAGCAATCAGCCCCAGCATTTT. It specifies CASSLDGASNQPQHF. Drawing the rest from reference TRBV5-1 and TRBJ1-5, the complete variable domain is KAGVTQTPRYLIKTRGQQVTLSCSPISGHRSVSWYQQTPGQGLQFLFEYFSETQRNKGNFPGRFSGRQFSNSRSEMNVSTLELGDSALYLCASSLDGASNQPQHFGDGTRLSIL.

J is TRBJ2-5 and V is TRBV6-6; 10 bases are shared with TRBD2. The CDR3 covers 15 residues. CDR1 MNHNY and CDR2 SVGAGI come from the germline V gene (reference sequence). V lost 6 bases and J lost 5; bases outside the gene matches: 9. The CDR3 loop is CASSGSGLAWETQYF. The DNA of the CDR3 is TGTGCCAGCAGCGGTTCGGGACTAGCGTGGGAGACCCAGTACTTC.

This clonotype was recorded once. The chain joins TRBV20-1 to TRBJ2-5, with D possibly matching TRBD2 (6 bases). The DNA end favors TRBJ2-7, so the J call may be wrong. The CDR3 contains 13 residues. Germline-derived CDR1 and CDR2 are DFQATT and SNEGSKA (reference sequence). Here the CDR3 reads CSATPTSEYEQYF. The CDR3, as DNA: TGCAGTGCTACTCCGACTAGTGAGTACGAGCAGTACTTC.

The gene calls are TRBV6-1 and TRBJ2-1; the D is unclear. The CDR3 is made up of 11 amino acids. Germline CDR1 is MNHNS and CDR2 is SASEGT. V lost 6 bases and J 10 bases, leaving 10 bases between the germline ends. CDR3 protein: CASSRLVEQFF. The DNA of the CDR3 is TGTGCCAGCAGCCGCCTGGTGGAGCAGTTCTTC.

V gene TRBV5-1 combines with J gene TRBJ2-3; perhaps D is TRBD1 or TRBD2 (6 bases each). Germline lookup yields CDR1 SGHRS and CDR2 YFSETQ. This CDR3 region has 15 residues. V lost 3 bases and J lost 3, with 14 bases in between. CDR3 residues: CASSWTGAFTDTQYF. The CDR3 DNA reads TGCGCCAGCAGCTGGACGGGGGCCTTTACAGATACGCAGTATTTT. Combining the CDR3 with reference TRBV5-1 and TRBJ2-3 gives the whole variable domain KAGVTQTPRYLIKTRGQQVTLSCSPISGHRSVSWYQQTPGQGLQFLFEYFSETQRNKGNFPGRFSGRQFSNSRSEMNVSTLELGDSALYLCASSWTGAFTDTQYFGPGTRLTVL.

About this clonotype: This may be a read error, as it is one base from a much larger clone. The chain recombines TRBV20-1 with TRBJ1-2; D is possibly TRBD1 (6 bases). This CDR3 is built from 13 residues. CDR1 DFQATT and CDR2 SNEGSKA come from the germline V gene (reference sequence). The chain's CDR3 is CSATTGPNSGYAF. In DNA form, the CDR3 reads TGCAGTGCTACGACAGGCCCCAACTCGGGCTACGCCTTC.

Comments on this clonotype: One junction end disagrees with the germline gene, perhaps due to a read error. CDR3 protein: CASSSVVVTYEQYF. CDR3 nucleotide sequence: TGCGCCAGCAGCTCGGTAGTGGTAACCTACGAGCAGTACTTC. This chain joins TRBV7-9 and TRBJ2-7; D uncertain. The CDR3 is 14 residues long. Germline V lookup: CDR1 SEHNR, CDR2 FQNEAQ (reference sequence). The full variable domain, completed using reference TRBV7-9 and TRBJ2-7, is DTGVSQNPRHKITKRGQNVTFRCDPISEHNRLYWYRQTLGQGPEFLTYFQNEAQLEKSRLLSDRFSAERPKGSFSTLEIQRTEQGDSAMYLCASSSVVVTYEQYFGPGTRLTVT.

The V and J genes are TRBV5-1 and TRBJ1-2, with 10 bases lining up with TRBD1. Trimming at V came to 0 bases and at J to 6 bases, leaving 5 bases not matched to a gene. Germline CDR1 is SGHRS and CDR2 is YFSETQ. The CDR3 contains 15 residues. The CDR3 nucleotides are TGCGCCAGCAGCTTGGTTGGGACAGGGGTTAATGGCTACACCTTC. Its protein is CASSLVGTGVNGYTF.

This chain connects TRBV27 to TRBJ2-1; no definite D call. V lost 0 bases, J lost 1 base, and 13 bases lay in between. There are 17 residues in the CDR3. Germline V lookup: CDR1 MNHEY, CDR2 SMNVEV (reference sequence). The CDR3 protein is CASSLSLGSQSYNEQFF. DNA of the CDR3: TGTGCCAGCAGTTTATCCTTGGGGTCCCAATCCTACAATGAGCAGTTCTTC.

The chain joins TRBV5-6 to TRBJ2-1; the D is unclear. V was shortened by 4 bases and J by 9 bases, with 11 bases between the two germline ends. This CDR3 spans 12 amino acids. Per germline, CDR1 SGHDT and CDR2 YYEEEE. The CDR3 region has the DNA TGTGCCAGCAGCAACAGAATGGGTGAGCAGTTCTTC. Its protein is CASSNRMGEQFF.

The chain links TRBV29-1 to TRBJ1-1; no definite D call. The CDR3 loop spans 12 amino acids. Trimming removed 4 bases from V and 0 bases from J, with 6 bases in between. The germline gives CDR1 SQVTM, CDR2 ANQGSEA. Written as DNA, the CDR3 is TGCAGCGTTGTGACGGTGAACACTGAAGCTTTCTTT. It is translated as CSVVTVNTEAFF.

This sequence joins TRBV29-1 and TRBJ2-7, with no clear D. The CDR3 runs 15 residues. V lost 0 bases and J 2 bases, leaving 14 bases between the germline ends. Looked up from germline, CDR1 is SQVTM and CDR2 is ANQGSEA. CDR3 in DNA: TGCAGCGTTGAAGATAAGGCGGATTTTCCCTACGAGCAGTACTTC. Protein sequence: CSVEDKADFPYEQYF.